This record looks at one TCR beta chain sequence and its context. This sample is part of a study of T cell responses to AZD1222 COVID-19 vaccine. V lost 6 bases and J lost 5; bases outside the gene matches: 13. Germline lookup yields CDR1 MDHEN and CDR2 SYDVKM. This CDR3 has 16 residues. Sequencing used immunoSEQ multiplex PCR; TCRdb keeps in-frame clones, though not all of them. The repertoire has about 73,000 clones, about 87% of them found once; the top ten carry around 20%. This clonotype was sampled from an adult in good health. This chain uses TRBV28 with TRBJ2-1; the match to TRBD2 covers 7 bases. This specimen consisted of peripheral blood, obtained on day 0 of AZD1222 vaccination. The CDR3 DNA reads as TGTGCCAGCAGACGCGGTCGGGGGGACTACAACAATGAGCAGTTCTTC. Protein product: CASRRGRGDYNNEQFF.